Included here is one T cell receptor beta chain sequence, with context. This clonotype was recorded at least ten times. The antigen it recognizes is unknown. Nothing much larger sits one base from this clone, and base qualities are not available. This sample stems from a study of molecular identifiers for immune sequencing clone quantification (dated by TCRdb to the late 2010s). Background on the whole study: In a replicate experiment, RNA from roughly 18,000 or 92,000 naive CD8 T cells was split into five aliquots, four of which were sequenced. This methods study benchmarked molecular-identifier clustering-based TCR repertoire sequencing (MIDCIRS) and TCR RNA copy counting, using CD8 T cells to do so. Paper-wide results and their limitations: Spiked-in Jurkat TCR RNA equal to a single cell's worth was reported to be detectable even within 1,100,000 naive CD8 T cells. Modeling gave about 3 recovered TCR RNA copies per cell versus around 10 by digital PCR, implying approximately 30% capture efficiency. When barcode sub-clustering was not used, chimeric consensus sequences inflated TCR diversity, with chimeras reaching as high as 47%. Naive libraries contained spiked-in Jurkat TCR RNA (around ten copies' worth), which is not part of the donor repertoire. Highly expanded clone sizes could be underestimated if identical TCR molecules share a barcode. In CMV-specific effector cells, clones with more than 20 RNA copies accounted for over 98% of molecules, whereas in naive cells such clones accounted for under 1%.

Libraries of naive CD8 T cells were generated from about 21,000 to 970,000 sorted cells, with 10%, 30% or 50% of the purified RNA used. Naive CD8 T cells, defined as CD8+CD4-CCR7+CD45RA+, were FACS-sorted into RLT Plus buffer on a BD FACSAria II. To test detection sensitivity, Jurkat RNA equivalent to more than eight TCR copies was spiked into samples of about 19,000-1,000,000 naive CD8 T cells. CD8 T cells were enriched with RosetteSep CD8+ T Cell Enrichment Cocktail and Ficoll-Paque, followed by ACK red cell lysis. V is reduced by 0 bases and J by 4 bases, leaving a spacing of 9 bases between them. From cysteine to phenylalanine, the CDR3 is 14 amino acids long. Only the CDR3 region is kept as DNA, spanning 42 bases read in frame from base 1. Taken from the germline V gene, the CDR1 and CDR2 loops are LGHNA and YSLEER. Library method: PCR. Sequencing was performed on an Illumina HiSeq 4000. Preparation of bulk TCR libraries followed a previously described approach, with the TCR primers listed in Table S5. Total RNA was purified with the Qiagen AllPrep DNA/RNA kit. Reads from multiple sequencing runs of the same library were pooled before analysis. Turning to the authors' computational methods: Reads were retained only if their TCR constant sequence matched exactly, and those retained reads were trimmed to 150 nt and grouped according to their 12-nt molecular barcodes. Reads in each barcode group were sub-clustered using a 15% Levenshtein threshold, and a quality-weighted consensus sequence was built for each RNA molecule. Non-functional sequences were excluded, and lower-count sequences lying one edit away from another sequence were also excluded. Based on fitting two negative binomial distributions, any barcode sub-cluster with under 20% of the maximum read count was discarded. TCRdb reprocessing: public reads trimmed at Q25 with fastp, clones called with MiXCR, in-frame beta chains kept. One record per CDR3 amino acid sequence lists the most common genes and DNA. TCRdb assigned the V and J calls; the authors' analysis was not used. The sample contains approximately 9,000 distinct CDR3 sequences, over 13% of them found a single time. Jointly, the top ten make up about 1.6% of the sample.

The source material was naive CD8+ T cells from blood, with Jurkat cell RNA spiked in. The sample's cell subset or site label, in plain terms: FACS-sorted CD8+CD4-CCR7+CD45RA+ naive T cells. The chain is encoded by TRBV4-3 joined to TRBJ1-2, and possibly TRBD1, on 6 matching bases. This sequence originates from a human donor in good health. Some libraries in this study had Jurkat cell RNA spiked in. Here is the DNA: TGCGCCAGCAGCCAAGAGGGGGCGGGCTATGGCTACACCTTC. Its protein is CASSQEGAGYGYTF.